The present entry profiles one TCR beta chain with its context. This clone was counted once. No antigen is known for it. Qualities for individual bases were not recorded, and no much larger clone is one base off. The immunoSEQ Assay, a bias-controlled multiplex PCR, was used to amplify TCRbeta CDR3 regions from genomic DNA. In the authors' own workflow: Within the assay, amplification of reference gene primers was used to estimate how many nucleated cells each sample contained. Sequence reads were collapsed and filtered to measure the absolute abundance of every unique TCRbeta CDR3 rearrangement. Productive Simpson clonality was computed per sample as the square root of Simpson's diversity index over productive rearrangements. Drawn from immuneACCESS, this table holds only the in-frame rearrangements with V and J called that TCRdb kept. Clones are partly lost; checked studies trace under half to an unresolved V gene and leave the rest unexplained. V and J calls plus clone size are reproduced from that table; the DNA served to infer D and trimming. The sample records around 70,000 clones, 75% to 85% of which are singletons. Around a sixth of the sample lies in the top ten.

As encoded in the germline V gene (reference sequence), CDR1 is MNHEY while CDR2 is SMNVEV. The junction shows trimming of 3 bases on V and 6 bases on J, plus 15 bases between the germline ends. Spanning cysteine to phenylalanine, the CDR3 consists of 14 amino acids. Of all the DNA, just the CDR3 is kept, 42 bases in frame from base 1. The data originate from a study of blood T cell repertoires in COVID-19 (dated by TCRdb to about 2020). Some background on the complete study: Collaborator samples came from the United States, Italy and Spain and covered acute and convalescent phases of COVID-19. The material from the prospective study consisted of cDNA or gDNA derived from T cells, B-cell-depleted T cells, or PBMCs. The sample metadata nearly always contained a de-identified subject ID, COVID-19 status, age in years and sex. The repertoires were released in a freely available public database meant as a resource for research on the immune response to SARS-CoV-2. The dataset comprised deeply sampled blood TCRbeta repertoires from subjects exposed to, actively infected with, or recovered from COVID-19. Where HLA class I and class II types were available, the types were taken from metadata supplied by the sample provider, not from assay-based typing. Samples were obtained from the ongoing ImmuneRACE study (first 160 participants) and from about 1,300 subjects provided by 6 global collaborators. Overall study outcomes, separate from this receptor: The quantity of clinical and demographic metadata differed by source and by participant and was supplied without curation.

Each collaborating institution followed its own protocols to collect whole blood in K2EDTA tubes. For TCRbeta analysis, collaborator samples were shipped as frozen whole blood, as isolated PBMCs, or as DNA extracted from either sample type. The chain links TRBV27 with TRBJ2-7, and TRBD1 may be the D gene, going by 7 matching bases. The origin of this receptor is a human donor in a cohort sampled during active COVID-19. Specimen: peripheral blood. The CDR3 amino acid sequence is: CASSFGGTELEQYF. Here is the DNA: TGTGCCAGCAGTTTTGGGGGGACAGAGCTCGAGCAGTACTTC.